This T cell receptor (beta chain) was identified in a study of blood T cell repertoires in COVID-19. Looking at the study overall: Collection of acute and convalescent COVID-19 samples took place in the United States, Italy and Spain. The cDNA or gDNA used as material had been derived from T cells, B-cell-depleted T cells, or PBMCs.

Unmatched junction bases numbered 17, after V lost 4 bases and J lost 10 bases. Per germline, CDR1 SGHRS and CDR2 YFSETQ. The CDR3 is 17 amino acids. This clone was recorded only once. Source study methods: The authors estimated nucleated cell counts from reference gene primer amplification. This table comes from immunoSEQ multiplex PCR, and its TCRdb copy is limited to in-frame clones, with some not included. The V and J calls and the clone size are those of that table, but D and trimming were determined from the DNA. The top ten clones hold more than 15% of a sample with about 29,000 clones, around 89% of them seen once.

The sequence derives from a man older than 75 with acute or convalescent COVID-19. This chain connects TRBV5-1 to TRBJ2-1; 10 bases are a match to TRBD1. The sequenced material came from peripheral blood. The CDR3 here is CASSPVPPTGGGYEQFF. CDR3 DNA: TGCGCCAGCAGCCCGGTCCCCCCGACAGGGGGCGGGTACGAGCAGTTCTTC.